What follows are 18 T cell receptor beta chains derived from one specimen sequenced in a study of human T cells and chemical hapten exposure. Time point noted: patch test 3, about 24 weeks after DPC sensitization. As for treatment: therapeutic diphenylcyclopropenone sensitization with weekly scalp DPC. TCRdb recomputed calls from the RACE reads with MiXCR, one row per CDR3 protein. The repertoire holds under 200,000 distinct CDR3 sequences, with approximately 30% as singletons. This specimen consisted of whole blood, obtained in connection with sensitization to the hapten diphenylcyclopropenone (DPC). The receptors originated from a woman between 18 and 29 years old with alopecia areata. Some clones in this sample may be carry-over from other donors' samples.

The gene calls are TRBV12-5 and TRBJ2-2; D gene uncertain. Germline V gene lookup returns CDR1 LGHNT and CDR2 FRNRAP. The V and J ends lost 3 bases and 1 base respectively, with 6 bases between them. The CDR3 sequence is 14 residues long. The CDR3 DNA is TGTGCTAGTGGTTTAGGTCAGAACACCGGGGAGCTGTTTTTT. Translation gives CASGLGQNTGELFF.

This clonotype was seen only a few times. The chain uses TRBV5-6 and TRBJ2-2, with 9 bases matching TRBD2. V trimming: 2 bases; J trimming: 5 bases; junction bases outside the gene matches: 7. This CDR3 contains 16 residues. Germline values: CDR1 SGHDT, CDR2 YYEEEE. CDR3 amino acids: CASSFVGLAGTGELFF. The CDR3 DNA reads TGTGCCAGCAGCTTCGTAGGTCTAGCGGGAACCGGGGAGCTGTTTTTT.

The chain combines TRBV20-1 with TRBJ2-1; no definite D call. Trimming removed 1 base from V and 5 bases from J, with 15 bases in between. Germline loops: CDR1 DFQATT, CDR2 SNEGSKA (reference sequence). The CDR3 totals 15 residues. CDR3: CSARAPSFPHNEQFF. In nucleotides, the CDR3 is TGCAGTGCTAGAGCCCCTAGTTTCCCCCACAATGAGCAGTTCTTC.

This clonotype was seen a handful of times. The chain combines TRBV12-3 or TRBV12-4 with TRBJ2-3; TRBD2 matches at 8 bases. V was clipped by 6 bases and J by 2 bases; unmatched bases: 4. This CDR3 is 14 amino acids long. CDR3 loop: CASRTSDFTDTQYF. In DNA, the CDR3 is TGTGCCAGCAGGACTAGCGATTTCACAGATACGCAGTATTTT.

This clonotype was counted only a few times. Germline is not matched at one junction end, which may reflect a read error. The chain carries TRBV29-1 and TRBJ2-7, with D unresolved. Germline CDR1 and CDR2: SQVTM and ANQGSEA. The CDR3 sequence is 14 residues long. The CDR3 DNA follows: TGCAGCCTTGTCCCCAGGTCTCGCTCCGACGAGCAGTACTTC. This translates into CSLVPRSRSDEQYF.

The table lists this clonotype with a count of one. The V gene is TRBV20-1, the J gene TRBJ1-5; D not resolved. Per germline, CDR1 DFQATT and CDR2 SNEGSKA (reference sequence). The ends were cut back, 3 bases at V and 12 bases at J, with 12 bases in the middle. The CDR3 extends over 11 amino acids. CDR3 nucleotide sequence: TGCAGTGCTAGCCAACAGTCTTTCCAGCATTTT. Translated, it gives CSASQQSFQHF.

There are a few counts of this clonotype. The chain employs TRBV27 and TRBJ2-7; D is perhaps TRBD2 (5 bases). Trimming removed 4 bases at V and 2 bases at J, with 15 bases between. This CDR3 is built from 15 residues. Germline V gene data show CDR1 as MNHEY and CDR2 as SMNVEV (reference sequence). The CDR3: CASSWRYTEAYEQYF. The CDR3 nucleotides read TGTGCCAGCAGTTGGAGGTACACAGAAGCCTACGAGCAGTACTTC.

DNA for the CDR3: TGTGCCAGCACCCCCCATAGCGGGGGGCCCAATGAGCAGTTCTTC. It encodes CASTPHSGGPNEQFF. The V gene is TRBV6-8, the J gene TRBJ2-1; 10 bases agree with TRBD2. Germline CDR1 reads MNHGY; CDR2 reads SAAAGT. The J segment lost 6 bases and the V segment lost 7 bases, leaving 9 bases of the junction unmatched. CDR3 length: 15 residues.

The V gene is TRBV3-1, the J gene TRBJ2-5, with no clear D. Germline V gives CDR1 LGHDT, CDR2 YNNKEL (reference sequence). The CDR3 totals 15 residues. Trimming stripped 1 base from V and 2 bases from J, with 11 bases between. In nucleotides, the CDR3 is TGTGCCAGCAGCCAAGTAACAGCACCTCAAGAGACCCAGTACTTC. It encodes CASSQVTAPQETQYF.

This clonotype was found many times. The rearrangement joins TRBV25-1 to TRBJ2-1; TRBD1 matches 7 bases. V shed 2 bases and J 9 bases; nucleotides not matched to a gene: 4. Germline CDR1 and CDR2: MGHDK and SYGVNS. CDR3 length: 13 amino acids. The CDR3 reads CASSERDRREQFF. The CDR3 nucleotides are TGTGCCAGCAGTGAACGGGACAGACGTGAGCAGTTCTTC.

This clonotype has just a few counts. The rearrangement links TRBV5-1 to TRBJ2-2, with 10 bases fitting TRBD2. This CDR3 is 14 amino acids long. Germline loops: CDR1 SGHRS, CDR2 YFSETQ. V shed 7 bases, J shed 4 bases, and the junction held 4 bases outside the gene matches. CDR3 DNA sequence: TGCGCCAGCGGGTCTAGCGGGAGCACCGGGGAGCTGTTTTTT. It yields the protein CASGSSGSTGELFF.

The sample holds many counts of this clonotype. The chain recombines TRBV29-1 with TRBJ2-1, with D perhaps matching TRBD1 (5 bases). V lost 2 bases and J 6 bases, leaving 8 bases between the germline ends. The CDR3 totals 12 residues. Germline V CDR1 and CDR2: SQVTM, ANQGSEA. CDR3 region: CSVESGFNEQFF. CDR3 coding DNA: TGCAGCGTTGAATCAGGGTTCAATGAGCAGTTCTTC.

The chain uses TRBV7-2 and TRBJ2-3; TRBD2 matches at 9 bases. Trimming at V came to 6 bases and at J to 4 bases, leaving 8 bases not matched to a gene. CDR3 size: 15 residues. Germline lookup yields CDR1 SGHTA and CDR2 FQGNSA. CDR3 DNA sequence: TGTGCCAGCAGGGGCGGGGGGGCCATCGCAGATACGCAGTATTTT. Protein product: CASRGGGAIADTQYF.

This clonotype was seen more than once but under ten times. This chain joins TRBV27 and TRBJ2-7; 8 positions match TRBD1. The CDR3 consists of 13 residues. Germline lookup yields CDR1 MNHEY and CDR2 SMNVEV (reference sequence). J was trimmed by 4 bases and V by 5 bases; bases with no gene match: 4. The CDR3 bases are TGTGCCAGCAGTCAGGGGGCAGGGTACGAGCAGTACTTC. Translated, it gives CASSQGAGYEQYF.

The chain is built from TRBV5-1 and TRBJ1-1; the D is unclear. The CDR3 sequence is 13 residues long. The V gene lost 5 bases and the J gene lost 1 base, with 9 bases spanning the gap. In germline, CDR1 is SGHRS, CDR2 YFSETQ. CDR3 DNA sequence: TGCGCCAGCAGGATTGCAAAGAACACTGAAGCTTTCTTT. It specifies CASRIAKNTEAFF. The variable domain in full, completed from reference TRBV5-1 and TRBJ1-1, reads KAGVTQTPRYLIKTRGQQVTLSCSPISGHRSVSWYQQTPGQGLQFLFEYFSETQRNKGNFPGRFSGRQFSNSRSEMNVSTLELGDSALYLCASRIAKNTEAFFGQGTRLTVV.

CDR3 protein: CSARVGGGNQPQHF. CDR3 nucleotides: TGCAGTGCTAGAGTAGGGGGTGGCAATCAGCCCCAGCATTTT. V gene TRBV20-1 combines with J gene TRBJ1-5, with D possibly matching TRBD1 (6 bases). The CDR3 has 14 residues. Per the germline V gene, CDR1 is DFQATT and CDR2 is SNEGSKA (reference sequence). Trimming removed 1 base from V and 2 bases from J, with 9 bases in between.

This clonotype has a handful of counts. This sequence joins TRBV20-1 and TRBJ1-2; the D is unclear. Germline V gene data show CDR1 as DFQATT and CDR2 as SNEGSKA (reference sequence). The CDR3 runs to 15 residues. V was trimmed by 1 base and J by 7 bases, leaving 19 bases between them. The CDR3 protein is CSARVAGKPLGGYTF. The CDR3 coding sequence is TGCAGTGCTAGAGTGGCGGGGAAACCTCTTGGTGGCTACACCTTC.

This clonotype showed up just a few times. The chain links TRBV5-6 to TRBJ2-7; 8 bases map to TRBD1. Germline V gene sequence: CDR1 SGHDT, CDR2 YYEEEE. The CDR3 length is 14 residues. V was clipped by 4 bases and J by 2 bases; unmatched bases: 5. Here the CDR3 DNA reads TGTGCCAGCAGCCCGGAGACAGGGGCCTACGAGCAGTACTTC. Its protein is CASSPETGAYEQYF.